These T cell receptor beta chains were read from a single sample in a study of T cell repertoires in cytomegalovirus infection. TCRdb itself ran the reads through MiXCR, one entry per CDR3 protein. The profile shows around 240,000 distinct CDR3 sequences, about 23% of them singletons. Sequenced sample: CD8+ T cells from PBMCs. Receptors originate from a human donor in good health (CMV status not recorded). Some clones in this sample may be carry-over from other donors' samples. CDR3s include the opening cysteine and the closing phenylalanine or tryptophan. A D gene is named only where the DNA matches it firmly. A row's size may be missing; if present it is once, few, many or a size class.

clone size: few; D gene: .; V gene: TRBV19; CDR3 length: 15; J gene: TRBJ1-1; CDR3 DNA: TGTGCCAGTAGTATAGGGGCAGGGGTGGACACTGAAGCTTTCTTT; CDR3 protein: CASSIGAGVDTEAFF
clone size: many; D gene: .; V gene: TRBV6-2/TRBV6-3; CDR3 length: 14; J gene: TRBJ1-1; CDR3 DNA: TGTGCCAGCATTTCTGACACGGCGGTTCTTGAAGCTTTCTTT; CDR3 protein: CASISDTAVLEAFF
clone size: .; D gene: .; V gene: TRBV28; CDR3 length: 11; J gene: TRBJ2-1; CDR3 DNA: TGTGCCAGCAGTCGACAGGAGCGGCAGTTCTTC; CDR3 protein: CASSRQERQFF
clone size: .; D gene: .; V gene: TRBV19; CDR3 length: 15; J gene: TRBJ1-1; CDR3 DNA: TGTGCCAGTAGTATACTCCTGGGGGCGAACACTGAAGCTTTCTTT; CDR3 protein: CASSILLGANTEAFF
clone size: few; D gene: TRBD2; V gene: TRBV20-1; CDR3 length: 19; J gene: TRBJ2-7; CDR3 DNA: TGCAGTGCTAGAGGTCTTACGGGACTAGCGGGTCCAGCAGGCTACGAGCAGTACTTC; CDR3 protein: CSARGLTGLAGPAGYEQYF
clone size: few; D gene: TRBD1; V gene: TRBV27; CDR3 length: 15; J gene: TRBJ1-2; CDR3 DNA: TGTGCCAGCAGCTCCCACCGGGACAGTCAATATGGCTACACCTTC; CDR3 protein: CASSSHRDSQYGYTF
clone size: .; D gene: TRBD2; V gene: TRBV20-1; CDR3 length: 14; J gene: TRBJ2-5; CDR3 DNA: TGCAGTGCTAGAGTGGCGGGGGAACGAGAGACCCAGTACTTC; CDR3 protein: CSARVAGERETQYF
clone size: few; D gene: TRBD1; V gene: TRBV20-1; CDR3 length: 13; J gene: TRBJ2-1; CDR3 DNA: TGCAGTGCTAGAGGGACAGGGGCGAATGAGCAGTTCTTC; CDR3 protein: CSARGTGANEQFF
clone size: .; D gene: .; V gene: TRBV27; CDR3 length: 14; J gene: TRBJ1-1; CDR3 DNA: TGTGCCAGCAGTAAGGTAGGCATGAACACTGAAGCTTTCTTT; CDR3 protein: CASSKVGMNTEAFF
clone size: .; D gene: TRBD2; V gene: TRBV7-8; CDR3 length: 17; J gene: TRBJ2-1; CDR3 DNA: TGTGCCAGCAGCCTTTCGACTAGCGGGGACTCCTACAATGAGCAGTTCTTC; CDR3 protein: CASSLSTSGDSYNEQFF
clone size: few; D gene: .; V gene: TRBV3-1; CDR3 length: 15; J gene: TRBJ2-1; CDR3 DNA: TGTGCCAGCAGCCCTTGGGAGGGGGCCTTCAATGAGCAGTTCTTT; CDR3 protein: CASSPWEGAFNEQFF
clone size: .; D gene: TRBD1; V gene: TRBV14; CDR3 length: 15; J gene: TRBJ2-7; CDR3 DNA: TGTGCCAGCAGCCAAGGACAGGGACCGTTCTACGAGCAGTACTTC; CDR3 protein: CASSQGQGPFYEQYF
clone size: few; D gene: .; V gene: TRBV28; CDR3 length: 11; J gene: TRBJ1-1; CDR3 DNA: TGTGCCAGCAGTTGGAGATCTGAAGCTTTCTTT; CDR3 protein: CASSWRSEAFF
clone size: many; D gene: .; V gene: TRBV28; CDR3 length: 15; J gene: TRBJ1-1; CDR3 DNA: TGTGCCAGCAGTCCTCTGTCCCTTGGTGACACTGAAGCTTTCTTT; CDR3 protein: CASSPLSLGDTEAFF
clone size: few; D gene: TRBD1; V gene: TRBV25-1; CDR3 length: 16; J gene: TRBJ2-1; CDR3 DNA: TGTGCCAGCAGTGAACCCCGACAGGGAACCTACAATGAGCAGTTCTTC; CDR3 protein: CASSEPRQGTYNEQFF
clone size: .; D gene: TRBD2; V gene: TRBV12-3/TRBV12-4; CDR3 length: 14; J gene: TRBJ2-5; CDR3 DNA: TGTGCCAGCAGTTTTAGCGGGGGGGTGGAGACCCAGTACTTC; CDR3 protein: CASSFSGGVETQYF
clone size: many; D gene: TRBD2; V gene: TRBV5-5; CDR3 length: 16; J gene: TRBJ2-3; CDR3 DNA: TGTGCCAGCAGCCCACTAGCGGGGGCTAGCACAGATACGCAGTATTTT; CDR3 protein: CASSPLAGASTDTQYF
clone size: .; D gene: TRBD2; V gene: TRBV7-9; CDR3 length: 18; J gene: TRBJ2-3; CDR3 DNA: TGTGCCAGCGGCTGGACTAGCGGGGAGGGGGTTAGCACAGATACGCAGTATTTT; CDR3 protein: CASGWTSGEGVSTDTQYF
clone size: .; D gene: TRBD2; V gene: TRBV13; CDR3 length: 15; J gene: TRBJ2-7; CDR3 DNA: TGTGCCAGCAGCGTGACTAGCGGGGAGACCTACGAGCAGTACTTC; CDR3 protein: CASSVTSGETYEQYF
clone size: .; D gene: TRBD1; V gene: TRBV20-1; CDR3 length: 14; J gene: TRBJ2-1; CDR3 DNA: TGCAGTGCTAAGGGTCAGGACAGGGGAGGGGAGGAGTTCTTC; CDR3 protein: CSAKGQDRGGEEFF
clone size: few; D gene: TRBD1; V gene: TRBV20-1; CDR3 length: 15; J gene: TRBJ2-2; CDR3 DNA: TGCAGTGCCACCCCCCGGACAGGGGTTCCCGGGGAGCTGTTTTTT; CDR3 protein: CSATPRTGVPGELFF
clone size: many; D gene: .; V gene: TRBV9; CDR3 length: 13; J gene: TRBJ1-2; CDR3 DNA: TGTGCCAGCAACCCAACAGGCGGCTATGGCTACACCTTC; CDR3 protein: CASNPTGGYGYTF
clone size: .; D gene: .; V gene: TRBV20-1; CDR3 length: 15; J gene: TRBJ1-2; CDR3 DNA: TGCAGTGCCGAAAACCTAGACGCGACTAACTATGGCTACACCTTC; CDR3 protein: CSAENLDATNYGYTF
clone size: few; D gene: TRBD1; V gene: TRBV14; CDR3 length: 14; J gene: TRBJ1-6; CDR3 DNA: TGTGCCAGCACTATCACAGGGGCAGGGTCACCCCTCCACTTT; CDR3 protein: CASTITGAGSPLHF
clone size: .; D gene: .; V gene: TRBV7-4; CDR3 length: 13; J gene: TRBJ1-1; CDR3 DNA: TGTGCCAGCAGCCCACCTGTTGACACTGAAGCTTTCTTT; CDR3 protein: CASSPPVDTEAFF
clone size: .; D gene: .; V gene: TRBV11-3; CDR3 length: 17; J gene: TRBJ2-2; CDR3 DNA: TGTGCCAGCAGCGAGAGGGGGAGGGGGGGCCCCACCGGGGAGCTGTTTTTT; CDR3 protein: CASSERGRGGPTGELFF
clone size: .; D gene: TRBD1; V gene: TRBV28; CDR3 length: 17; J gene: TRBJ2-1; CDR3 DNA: TGTGCCAGCAGCACTCCACGGACAGGGGCCCTCTACAATGAGCAGTTCTTC; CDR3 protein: CASSTPRTGALYNEQFF
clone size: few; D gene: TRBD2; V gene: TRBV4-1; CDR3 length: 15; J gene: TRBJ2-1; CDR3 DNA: TGCGCCAGCAGCCAAACTAGCGGGGGGGCCGGTGAGCAGTTCTTC; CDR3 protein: CASSQTSGGAGEQFF
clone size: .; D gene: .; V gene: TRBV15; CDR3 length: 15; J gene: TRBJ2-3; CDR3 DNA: TGTGCCACCAGCAGAGTCAGGGGCTCTACAGATACGCAGTATTTT; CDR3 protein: CATSRVRGSTDTQYF
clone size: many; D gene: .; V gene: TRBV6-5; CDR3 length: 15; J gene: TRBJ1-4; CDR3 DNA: TGTGCCAGCAGTTATTTGGGGGACGGCAATGAAAAACTGTTTTTT; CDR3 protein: CASSYLGDGNEKLFF
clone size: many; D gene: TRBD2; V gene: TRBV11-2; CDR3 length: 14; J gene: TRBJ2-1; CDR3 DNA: TGTGCCAGCAGCTTACGACTAGCGGACAATGAGCAGTTCTTC; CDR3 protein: CASSLRLADNEQFF
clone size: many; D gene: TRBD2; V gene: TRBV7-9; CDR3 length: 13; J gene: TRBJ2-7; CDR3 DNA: TGTGCCAGCACCACAAGCGGGGAGTACGAGCAGTACTTC; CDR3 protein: CASTTSGEYEQYF
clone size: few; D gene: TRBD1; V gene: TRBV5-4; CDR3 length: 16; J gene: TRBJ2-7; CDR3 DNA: TGTGCCAGCAGCTTATGGGGCGGGACAGGGTCCTACGAGCAGTACTTC; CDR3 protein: CASSLWGGTGSYEQYF
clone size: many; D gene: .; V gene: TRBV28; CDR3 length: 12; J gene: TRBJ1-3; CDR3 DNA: TGTGCCAGCACCGACTCTGGAAACACCATATATTTT; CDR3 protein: CASTDSGNTIYF
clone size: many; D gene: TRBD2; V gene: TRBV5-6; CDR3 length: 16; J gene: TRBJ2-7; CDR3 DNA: TGTGCCAGCAGCTTGGGGCCGACTAGCGGGGGATACGAGCAGTACTTC; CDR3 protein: CASSLGPTSGGYEQYF
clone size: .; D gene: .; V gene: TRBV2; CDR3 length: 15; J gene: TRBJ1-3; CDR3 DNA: TGTGCCAGCAGTCACGGTGACAGCTCTGGAAACACCATATATTTT; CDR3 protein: CASSHGDSSGNTIYF
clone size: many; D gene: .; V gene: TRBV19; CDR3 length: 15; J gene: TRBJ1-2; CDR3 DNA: TGTGCCAGTAGTATAGACCTAGGAAATAACTATGGCTACACCTTC; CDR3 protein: CASSIDLGNNYGYTF
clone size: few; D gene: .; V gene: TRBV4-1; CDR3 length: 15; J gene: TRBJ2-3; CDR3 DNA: TGCGCCAGCAGCCCCCCCGGGGGGCTGGCAGATACGCAGTATTTT; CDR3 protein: CASSPPGGLADTQYF
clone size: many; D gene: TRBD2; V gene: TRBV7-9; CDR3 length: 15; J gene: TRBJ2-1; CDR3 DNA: TGTGCCAGCAGCGAAACTAGCGGGGTAAACAATGAGCAGTTCTTC; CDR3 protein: CASSETSGVNNEQFF
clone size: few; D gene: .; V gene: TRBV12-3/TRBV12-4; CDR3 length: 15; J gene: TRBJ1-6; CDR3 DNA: TGTGCCAGCAGTCTTCAGGGCGACCCAAATTCACCCCTCCACTTT; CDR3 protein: CASSLQGDPNSPLHF
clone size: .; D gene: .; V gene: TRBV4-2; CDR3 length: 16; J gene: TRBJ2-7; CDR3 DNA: TGTGCCAGCAGCCAAACGAAAGGGAGTGAGGGGTACGAGCAGTACTTC; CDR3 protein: CASSQTKGSEGYEQYF
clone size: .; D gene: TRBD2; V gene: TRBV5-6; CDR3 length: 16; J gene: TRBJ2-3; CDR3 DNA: TGTGCCAGCAGCTTGGTAGCGGGGGGGCCGGCAGATACGCAGTATTTT; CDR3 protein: CASSLVAGGPADTQYF
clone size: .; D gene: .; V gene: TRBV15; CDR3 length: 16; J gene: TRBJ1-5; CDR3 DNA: TGTGCCACCAGCAGAGGTTCCGGAGGTCGCAATCAGCCCCAGCATTTT; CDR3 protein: CATSRGSGGRNQPQHF
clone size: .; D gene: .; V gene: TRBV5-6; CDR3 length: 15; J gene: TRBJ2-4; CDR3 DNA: TGTGCCAGCAGCTTTACGGGGAAGGCCAAAAACATTCAGTACTTC; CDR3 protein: CASSFTGKAKNIQYF
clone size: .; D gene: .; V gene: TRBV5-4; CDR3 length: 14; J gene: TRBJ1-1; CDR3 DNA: TGTGCCAGCAGCCCGACCGCGGGGGACACTGAAGCTTTCTTT; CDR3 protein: CASSPTAGDTEAFF